Following are 11 T cell receptor beta chains from one sample sequenced in a study of blood T cell repertoires in COVID-19. Assay used: immunoSEQ multiplex PCR; TCRdb lists only in-frame clones, some missing. The table includes under 140,000 clones, 70% to 90% detected once. Material: peripheral blood. Receptor source: a human donor in a cohort sampled during active COVID-19.

CDR3 in amino acids: CASSPGTGSNQPQHF. As DNA, the CDR3 is TGTGCCAGCAGCCCCGGGACAGGGTCGAATCAGCCCCAGCATTTT. The chain has TRBV7-9 and TRBJ1-5; 9 positions match TRBD1. CDR1 SEHNR and CDR2 FQNEAQ come from the germline V gene (reference sequence). The V and J ends lost 5 bases and 4 bases, in that order; junction bases with no gene match: 6. This CDR3 comprises 15 residues.

The chain joins TRBV28 to TRBJ2-3; 7 bases are shared with TRBD2. Germline V gene data show CDR1 as MDHEN and CDR2 as SYDVKM. The V and J ends lost 5 bases and 8 bases, in that order; junction bases with no gene match: 19. CDR3 length equals 17 residues. For the CDR3, the DNA is TGTGCCAGCAGTCCCCCAATCTCGAGCGGGGCCCCGGGTACGCAGTATTTT. It encodes CASSPPISSGAPGTQYF.

This clone was detected only once. The CDR3 protein is CASSARLGRETYEQYF. The CDR3 DNA follows: TGTGCCAGCAGCGCCCGGCTGGGGAGGGAGACCTACGAGCAGTACTTC. This rearrangement joins TRBV2 to TRBJ2-7; 7 bases align to TRBD2. The CDR3 spans 16 residues. Per germline, CDR1 SNHLY and CDR2 FYNNEI. Trimming cost V 6 bases and J 2 bases; bases outside gene matches: 13.

The chain carries TRBV4-1 and TRBJ1-1, with 8 bases matching TRBD1. With 1 base clipped from V and 6 bases from J, the junction kept 10 bases outside the gene matches. Germline CDR1 MGHRA, CDR2 YSYEKL. The CDR3 length is 16 residues. The CDR3 is CASSQVKRRGLPEAFF. CDR3 in DNA: TGCGCCAGCAGCCAAGTAAAACGCAGGGGGCTGCCTGAAGCTTTCTTT.

The sample holds one count of this clone. The DNA is left out, because the CDR3 cannot be placed on it with certainty; the CDR3 is given as TCRdb lists it. The chain links TRBV21-1 to TRBJ2-2; TRBD2, the table's D call, was not compared with the DNA. TRBV21-1 is a pseudogene locus. The CDR3 length equals 21 residues, ends included. The CDR3: CASSKAVGQGIAGYLDGELFF.

The chain couples TRBV7-2 to TRBJ2-3; tentatively, D is TRBD1 (6 bases). Germline V gene data show CDR1 as SGHTA and CDR2 as FQGNSA. CDR3 length equals 16 residues. Trimming took 6 bases from V and 4 from J, leaving 20 bases between them. CDR3 sequence reads: CASRPTGTRVPDTQYF. In DNA form, the CDR3 reads TGTGCCAGCAGGCCGACCGGGACACGAGTACCAGATACGCAGTATTTT.

V gene TRBV6-5 combines with J gene TRBJ2-7, with 11 positions matching TRBD1. Germline V gene data show CDR1 as MNHEY and CDR2 as SVGAGI. V gave up 8 bases and J gave up 12 bases; unmatched junction bases: 12. The CDR3 is 13 residues long. The CDR3 reads CASLGQGASTVYF. The CDR3 DNA reads as TGTGCCAGCCTAGGACAGGGGGCCTCCACCGTGTACTTC.

This clone was seen only a few times. CDR3 nucleotide sequence: TGTGCCAGCAGTGTGGGCAGTACTCCCTCTGGAAACACCATATATTTT. This translates into CASSVGSTPSGNTIYF. The V call is TRBV2, the J call TRBJ1-3; D remains unclear. V was pared by 4 bases and J by 0 bases, with 13 bases between. This CDR3 spans 16 amino acids. Germline-derived CDR1 and CDR2 are SNHLY and FYNNEI.

This chain uses TRBV5-5 with TRBJ2-3; the match to TRBD2 covers 12 bases. J lost 5 bases, V lost 0 bases, and 4 bases had no gene match. Germline CDR1 and CDR2: SGHKS and YYEKEE (reference sequence). This CDR3 region has 16 residues. CDR3 in DNA: TGTGCCAGCAGCTTGGGACTAGCGGGAGTTCTAGATACGCAGTATTTT. Protein product: CASSLGLAGVLDTQYF.

The genes are TRBV30 and TRBJ1-5, with 9 nucleotides matching TRBD1. The germline CDR1 and CDR2 sequences are GTSNPN and SVGIG (reference sequence). Unmatched junction bases numbered 13, after V lost 7 bases and J lost 0 bases. The CDR3 covers 17 residues. The CDR3 DNA is TGTGCCTACTCACGGGACAGGGCTCTATATAGCAATCAGCCCCAGCATTTT. Protein: CAYSRDRALYSNQPQHF.

The chain has TRBV14 and TRBJ1-1; 9 bases are shared with TRBD1. This CDR3 comprises 13 residues. The V segment lost 2 bases and the J segment 12 bases; nucleotides outside the gene matches: 7. CDR1 and CDR2 from the germline V gene are SGHDN and FVKESK. CDR3 amino acids: CASSQRGTGWPFF. The DNA for the CDR3 is TGTGCCAGCAGCCAACGAGGGACAGGGTGGCCTTTCTTT.